The sequence of this T cell receptor (beta chain) was determined in a study of cytomegalovirus exposure and HLA in healthy donors. With respect to this clone: Its antigen remains unknown.

Regarding the study as a whole: Presence/absence analyses assumed roughly uniform sequencing depth across donors. At a 0.05 false discovery rate, a later analysis found some 17,000 TCR beta sequences to be associated with HLA alleles.

Vbeta (60) and Jbeta (13) primers were used in the PCR. Sequencing was performed with immunoSEQ multiplex PCR; in TCRdb, only in-frame clones are kept and a portion is missing. The sample features 100,000 to 150,000 clones, with around 1.6% in its top ten. This CDR3 has 14 residues. CDR1 is SQVTM, CDR2 ANQGSEA, per germline. After removal of 3 bases from V and 4 bases from J, the junction contained 5 bases not matched to a gene. This sequence joins TRBV29-1 and TRBJ1-2; 10 bases map to TRBD1. This sequence was found in a woman aged 40 to 50 in good health and CMV-seropositive. The sample consisted of PBMCs. This chain's CDR3 is CSVEVGQGGYGYTF. CDR3 in DNA: TGCAGCGTTGAGGTCGGACAGGGGGGCTATGGCTACACCTTC.